The rows below give T cell receptor beta chains drawn from one sample of a study of blood T cell repertoires in COVID-19. The protocol was immunoSEQ multiplex PCR, while the TCRdb copy is restricted to in-frame clones and leaves out a portion. The sample records 220,000 or so clones, about 80% being singletons. Sequenced sample: peripheral blood. Receptor source: a woman in her 30s who had recovered from COVID-19. Both conserved end residues are part of each CDR3. Fields, in order: V gene, J gene, clone size, D gene, CDR3 length, CDR3 protein, CDR3 DNA. A D gene is named only where the DNA matches it firmly. Expanded clones are given a class, and other clones once, few, many or no size at all.

TRBV29-1	TRBJ1-5	.	.	14	CSVGAVDSNQPQHF	TGCAGCGTGGGGGCCGTAGATAGCAATCAGCCCCAGCATTTT
TRBV28	TRBJ2-7	.	TRBD1	18	CASSAQDSGTGAPYEQYF	TGTGCCAGCAGTGCACAGGACTCCGGGACAGGGGCGCCCTACGAGCAGTACTTC
TRBV11-3	TRBJ2-7	.	.	15	CASSLGYGRINEQYF	TGTGCCAGCAGCTTAGGCTACGGGAGAATCAACGAGCAGTACTTC
TRBV2	TRBJ1-1	.	TRBD1	13	CASIPDRVPEAFF	TGTGCCAGCATCCCGGACAGGGTTCCTGAAGCTTTCTTT
TRBV6-5	TRBJ2-1	.	TRBD2	13	CASSYSISGREFF	TGTGCCAGCAGTTACTCGATTAGCGGGAGGGAGTTCTTC
TRBV28	TRBJ2-2	.	.	12	CASLLGAGELFF	TGTGCCAGCTTACTAGGTGCCGGGGAGCTGTTTTTT
TRBV28	TRBJ2-7	.	.	13	CATTQAVPEEQYF	TGTGCCACGACCCAAGCGGTCCCCGAGGAGCAGTACTTC
TRBV18	TRBJ2-3	.	TRBD2	15	CASSFGLALTDTQYF	TGTGCCAGCTCTTTCGGACTAGCCCTCACAGATACGCAGTATTTT
TRBV3-1/TRBV3-2	TRBJ1-4	once	.	14	CASSQQGIGEKLFF	TGTGCCAGCAGCCAACAGGGGATAGGTGAAAAACTGTTTTTT
TRBV5-5	TRBJ1-2	.	.	13	CASSLVSGDGYTF	TGTGCCAGCAGCTTGGTTTCGGGAGATGGCTACACCTTC
TRBV7-3	TRBJ2-1	many	.	15	CASSLRQGTNNEQFF	TGTGCCAGCAGCTTACGCCAGGGTACCAACAATGAGCAGTTCTTC
TRBV6-6	TRBJ1-4	.	TRBD1	15	CASSYRLGGFEKLFF	TGTGCCAGCAGTTACCGTCTAGGGGGCTTTGAAAAACTGTTTTTT
TRBV7-3	TRBJ1-3	.	.	17	CASSLTPLEGPGNTIYF	TGTGCCAGCAGCTTGACCCCCTTGGAGGGGCCTGGAAACACCATATATTTT
TRBV7-3	TRBJ2-3	.	.	16	CASSLVARVPTDTQYF	TGTGCCAGCAGCTTAGTAGCGAGAGTCCCCACAGATACGCAGTATTTT
TRBV12-5	TRBJ2-7	once	TRBD2	16	CASGLAIAGVSYEQYF	TGTGCTAGTGGTTTGGCGATAGCGGGAGTCTCCTACGAGCAGTACTTC
TRBV7-2	TRBJ2-5	.	.	16	CASRDIQSGERETQYF	TGTGCCAGCCGCGATATTCAGAGCGGAGAACGGGAGACCCAGTACTTC
TRBV6-5	TRBJ1-2	.	TRBD1	13	CASSYSTGGGYTF	TGTGCCAGCAGTTACTCGACAGGGGGAGGCTACACCTTC
TRBV2	TRBJ1-2	.	.	13	CASSPAEDYGYTF	TGTGCCAGCAGTCCGGCCGAGGACTATGGCTACACCTTC
TRBV5-1	TRBJ1-2	.	.	14	CASSPSRRNYGYTF	TGCGCCAGCAGCCCGTCGCGGCGGAACTATGGCTACACCTTC
TRBV9	TRBJ2-5	.	TRBD1	15	CASSDPGTGQETQYF	TGTGCCAGCAGCGACCCCGGGACAGGGCAAGAGACCCAGTACTTC
TRBV28	TRBJ1-1	.	.	14	CASTSIRSGTEAFF	TGTGCCAGCACCTCCATAAGGTCGGGCACTGAAGCTTTCTTT
TRBV19	TRBJ1-4	.	.	13	CASSTHRVEKLFF	TGTGCCAGTAGTACACACAGGGTTGAAAAACTGTTTTTT
TRBV4-2	TRBJ2-3	.	.	15	CASSQDGTSTDTQYF	TGTGCCAGCAGCCAAGACGGGACTAGCACAGATACGCAGTATTTT
TRBV9	TRBJ2-2	.	.	15	CASSVLTGKDGELFF	TGTGCCAGCAGCGTTCTCACAGGGAAGGACGGGGAGCTGTTTTTT
TRBV4-2	TRBJ2-7	.	TRBD2	15	CASSQGTSSSYEQYF	TGTGCCAGCAGCCAGGGGACTAGCTCCTCCTACGAGCAGTACTTC
TRBV12-3/TRBV12-4	TRBJ1-1	.	.	12	CASGGLGSEAFF	TGTGCCAGCGGAGGCTTGGGATCTGAAGCTTTCTTT
TRBV10-3	TRBJ1-6	.	.	16	CATGENTGRRNSPLHF	TGTGCCACCGGGGAAAATACAGGGCGGCGGAATTCACCCCTCCACTTT
TRBV24-1	TRBJ2-3	.	TRBD1	15	CATSDPRGNTDTQYF	TGTGCCACCAGTGATCCCAGGGGGAACACAGATACGCAGTATTTT
TRBV9	TRBJ2-5	.	.	12	CASSVGEETQYF	TGTGCCAGCAGCGTTGGGGAGGAGACCCAGTACTTC
TRBV18	TRBJ2-1	.	.	14	CASSQEGSYNEQFF	TGTGCCAGCTCGCAAGAGGGCTCCTACAATGAGCAGTTCTTC
TRBV2	TRBJ2-7	.	TRBD1	14	CASRERTGVYEQYF	TGTGCCAGCAGGGAAAGGACAGGGGTCTACGAGCAGTACTTC
TRBV5-6	TRBJ1-2	.	.	14	CASSLGRGTDGYTF	TGTGCCAGCAGCCTGGGGAGGGGTACCGATGGCTACACCTTC
TRBV7-2	TRBJ1-1	.	.	15	CASSLSTVLNTEAFF	TGTGCCAGCAGCTTAAGTACAGTCTTGAACACTGAAGCTTTCTTT
TRBV5-4	TRBJ1-2	.	.	12	CASSFPGSGYTF	TGTGCCAGCAGCTTTCCGGGGAGTGGCTACACCTTC
TRBV19	TRBJ2-1	.	TRBD1	15	CASSLGQGVLDEQFF	TGTGCCAGTAGCTTAGGACAGGGAGTACTAGATGAGCAGTTCTTC
TRBV4-1	TRBJ2-7	.	.	14	CASSQFSASYEQYF	TGCGCCAGCAGCCAATTTAGCGCCTCCTACGAGCAGTACTTC
TRBV2	TRBJ1-5	few	.	15	CASSAETGSNQPQHF	TGTGCCAGCAGTGCCGAAACTGGTAGCAATCAGCCCCAGCATTTT
TRBV9	TRBJ1-3	once	TRBD1	15	CASSAQPGQGNTIYF	TGTGCCAGCAGCGCTCAACCGGGACAGGGAAACACCATATATTTT
TRBV7-2	TRBJ2-6	.	TRBD1	19	CASSLGRRTGWDGANVLTF	TGTGCCAGCAGCTTAGGACGGCGGACAGGGTGGGATGGGGCCAACGTCCTGACTTTC
TRBV6-6	TRBJ2-7	.	TRBD2	15	CASSYVPGGSHEQYF	TGTGCCAGCAGTTACGTGCCGGGAGGGTCGCACGAGCAGTACTTC
TRBV5-1	TRBJ2-1	.	TRBD2	14	CASSIGTSGGGEFF	TGCGCCAGCAGCATAGGGACTAGCGGTGGGGGGGAGTTCTTC
TRBV7-8	TRBJ2-1	.	TRBD2	17	CASKGLGLAGGYNEQFF	TGTGCCAGCAAAGGATTAGGACTAGCGGGGGGGTACAATGAGCAGTTCTTC
TRBV19	TRBJ2-6	few	.	17	CASYLPGWGAGANVLTF	TGTGCCAGTTACCTCCCCGGGTGGGGAGCCGGGGCCAACGTCCTGACTTTC
TRBV24-1	TRBJ2-1	.	TRBD2	15	CATSDYATSSDEQFF	TGTGCCACCAGTGATTACGCGACTAGCAGCGATGAGCAGTTCTTC
TRBV3-1/TRBV3-2	TRBJ2-1	.	TRBD2	14	CASSQEASGREQFF	TGTGCCAGCAGCCAAGAGGCTAGCGGGAGAGAGCAGTTCTTC
TRBV19	TRBJ2-2	.	.	17	CATSRGGRASGTGELFF	TGTGCAACGAGTAGGGGTGGAAGGGCATCGGGCACCGGGGAGCTGTTTTTT
TRBV5-1	TRBJ2-1	.	TRBD2	14	CASTLAVAYNEQFF	TGCGCCAGCACCCTAGCGGTAGCCTACAATGAGCAGTTCTTC
TRBV3-1/TRBV3-2	TRBJ2-3	.	TRBD2	15	CASTTAGVGGDTQYF	TGTGCCAGCACCACCGCGGGAGTCGGGGGAGATACGCAGTATTTT
TRBV2	TRBJ2-7	.	TRBD1	15	CASSESGTGVGEQYF	TGTGCCAGCAGTGAAAGTGGGACAGGGGTGGGCGAGCAGTACTTC
TRBV11-2	TRBJ2-7	.	.	15	CASSFLSGVTYEQYF	TGTGCCAGCAGCTTTTTGTCCGGGGTAACCTACGAGCAGTACTTC
TRBV27	TRBJ1-4	.	.	14	CASSFTGTREKLFF	TGTGCCAGCAGTTTTACAGGGACCAGGGAAAAACTGTTTTTT
TRBV7-6	TRBJ2-7	once	TRBD1	13	CASSGTGGYEQYF	TGTGCCAGCAGCGGTACAGGGGGCTACGAGCAGTACTTC
TRBV6-1	TRBJ2-7	.	.	14	CASSEGATIYEQYF	TGTGCCAGCAGTGAAGGGGCCACGATCTACGAGCAGTACTTC
TRBV6-5	TRBJ2-2	.	.	14	CASSWRDDTGELFF	TGTGCCAGCAGCTGGCGGGACGACACCGGGGAGCTGTTTTTT
TRBV6-1	TRBJ2-1	.	TRBD2	15	CASSEQLAGVNEQFF	TGTGCCAGCAGTGAGCAACTAGCGGGAGTAAATGAGCAGTTCTTC